Given below is one TCR beta chain in context. The antigen is not known. From RNA, the CDR3 regions of TCR beta chains were amplified and sequenced. HTBI primers were employed in first-round RT-PCR, then a second-round multiplex PCR followed. MiXCR, applied by TCRdb to the multiplex PCR reads, yields one record per CDR3 protein. The sample lists 260,000 or so distinct CDR3 sequences, roughly 50% seen once, with roughly half in the top ten. The V end was cut by 6 bases, the J end by 2 bases, with 23 bases between. The CDR3 runs 17 residues. Every ophthalmopathy donor presented moderate-to-severe activity, CAS ≥3, NOSPECS ≥4 and duration under 3 months. This sample was included in a study of Graves' ophthalmopathy and Graves' hyperthyroidism. Overall study context: The blood sample was drawn at first diagnosis and before any treatment.

Study-level points and caveats: Ophthalmopathy progression was predicted by the model at roughly 66% sensitivity and less than 80% specificity. Blood contained most expanded thyroid clonotypes exceeding 0.001 frequency.

What was sequenced was peripheral blood. This clonotype originated in an adult man with Graves' ophthalmopathy. The V gene is TRBV12-3 or TRBV12-4, the J gene TRBJ2-7, with D perhaps matching TRBD1 (6 bases). The CDR3 is CASRPGQGREGAYEQYF. Here the CDR3 DNA reads TGTGCCAGCAGACCGGGGCAGGGGCGCGAGGGGGCCTACGAGCAGTACTTC.